The 22 T cell receptor beta chains below come from one sample, sequenced in a study of neurological immune-mediated disorders. The sample's time point: technical triplicate 2. Using its own MiXCR run on the 5' RACE reads, TCRdb lists one record per CDR3 protein. Among approximately 28,000 distinct CDR3 sequences listed, 13% were seen once. Sequenced input: CD4+ T cells from blood. The receptors come from a female donor with HTLV-1-associated myelopathy (HAM/TSP).

This clonotype was seen at least ten times. This rearrangement joins TRBV7-6 to TRBJ1-6, with TRBD1 matching over 7 bases. Germline trimming cut 2 bases from V and 6 bases from J; bases unmatched to any gene: 7. The CDR3 is 16 amino acids. Germline loops: CDR1 SGHVS, CDR2 FNYEAQ. The CDR3 loop reads CASSLLQGGTNSPLHF. Here the CDR3 DNA reads TGTGCCAGCAGCTTATTGCAGGGGGGCACTAATTCACCCCTCCACTTT.

Many counts were recorded for this clonotype. The chain uses TRBV11-2 and TRBJ1-5; tentative D call: TRBD1 (5 bases). Germline-derived CDR1 and CDR2 are SGHAT and FQNNGV. Trimming left V 1 base short and J 6 bases short, with 13 bases between. This CDR3 spans 15 amino acids. CDR3 residues: CASSLGPGWGQPQHF. CDR3 bases: TGTGCCAGCAGCTTAGGCCCAGGGTGGGGTCAGCCCCAGCATTTT.

This clonotype was observed at least ten times. The chain links TRBV7-2 to TRBJ2-2; the match to TRBD2 covers 10 bases. The CDR3 spans 13 residues. The J segment lost 8 bases and the V segment lost 5 bases, leaving 2 bases of the junction unmatched. Germline CDR1 SGHTA, CDR2 FQGNSA. The CDR3 sequence is CASSELAGGELFF. CDR3 nucleotides: TGTGCCAGCAGCGAACTAGCGGGGGGGGAGCTGTTTTTT.

This clonotype was seen repeatedly, ten times or more. This sequence joins TRBV5-1 and TRBJ2-3; D is undetermined. CDR1 and CDR2 from the germline V gene are SGHRS and YFSETQ. Deletions cut 2 bases from V and 0 bases from J, with 10 bases between. This CDR3 has 15 amino acids. The CDR3: CASSFKGPSTDTQYF. The CDR3 DNA follows: TGCGCCAGCAGCTTCAAAGGCCCTAGCACAGATACGCAGTATTTT.

This clonotype occurred many times. The CDR3 coding sequence is TGTGCCAGCTCCCCCGGGACAGGGACTTACAACTATGGCTACACCTTC. Amino acid sequence: CASSPGTGTYNYGYTF. The chain carries TRBV18 and TRBJ1-2, with 9 bases fitting TRBD1. V gave up 6 bases and J gave up 2 bases; unmatched junction bases: 10. Looked up from germline, CDR1 is KGHSH and CDR2 is LQKENI. There are 16 residues in the CDR3. Filled out from reference TRBV18 and TRBJ1-2, the complete variable domain reads NAGVMQNPRHLVRRRGQEARLRCSPMKGHSHVYWYRQLPEEGLKFMVYLQKENIIDESGMPKERFSAEFPKEGPSILRIQQVVRGDSAAYFCASSPGTGTYNYGYTFGSGTRLTVV.

This clonotype has at least ten counts. The J gene is TRBJ1-5, the V gene TRBV20-1; TRBD1 matches at 9 bases. Germline CDR1 and CDR2: DFQATT and SNEGSKA (reference sequence). The ends lost 1 base at V and 0 bases at J; junction bases unmatched: 4. This CDR3 region has 16 residues. The CDR3 DNA is TGCAGTGCTAGAGGACAGGGGGAGAATAGCAATCAGCCCCAGCATTTT. This encodes CSARGQGENSNQPQHF.

This clonotype came up many times. V is TRBV4-1 and J is TRBJ2-3; the match to TRBD1 covers 9 bases. Trimming took 4 bases from V and 6 from J; bases not matched to a gene: 14. In germline, CDR1 is MGHRA, CDR2 YSYEKL. The CDR3 totals 17 residues. The CDR3 sequence is CASSPGQGRGWGDTQYF. The CDR3 bases are TGCGCCAGCAGCCCAGGACAGGGGCGGGGATGGGGGGATACGCAGTATTTT.

Ten or more counts support this clonotype. The rearrangement joins TRBV7-8 to TRBJ2-4; D remains unclear. Trimming left V 0 bases short and J 0 bases short, with 6 bases between. Germline V CDR1 and CDR2: SGHVS, FQNEAQ. The CDR3 sequence is 15 residues long. CDR3 residues: CASSLARVAKNIQYF. Here the CDR3 DNA reads TGTGCCAGCAGCTTAGCCCGGGTAGCCAAAAACATTCAGTACTTC. Full variable domain (missing parts from reference TRBV7-8 and TRBJ2-4): GAGVSQSPRYKVAKRGQDVALRCDPISGHVSLFWYQQALGQGPEFLTYFQNEAQLDKSGLPSDRFFAERPEGSVSTLKIQRTQQEDSAVYLCASSLARVAKNIQYFGAGTRLSVL.

This clonotype ranks as medium-sized. The CDR3 nucleotides read TGTGCCAGCAGCTTTAGCGGGAGTGGGGTAGAGCAGTTCTTC. Translating it yields CASSFSGSGVEQFF. This chain connects TRBV7-9 to TRBJ2-1; 9 bases align to TRBD2. The CDR3 spans 14 residues. Per germline, CDR1 SEHNR and CDR2 FQNEAQ (reference sequence). The V and J ends lost 3 bases and 10 bases, in that order; junction bases with no gene match: 7.

This clonotype was seen a handful of times. The chain combines TRBV14 with TRBJ1-2; D is ambiguous. The V gene's germline CDR1 is SGHDN and CDR2 FVKESK. Deletions cut 5 bases from V and 0 bases from J, with 13 bases between. This CDR3 contains 15 residues. The CDR3 region is CASSSIGPANYGYTF. The CDR3 region has the DNA TGTGCCAGCAGCTCCATCGGGCCAGCTAACTATGGCTACACCTTC. The entire variable domain, with the rest obtained from reference TRBV14 and TRBJ1-2, is as follows: EAGVTQFPSHSVIEKGQTVTLRCDPISGHDNLYWYRRVMGKEIKFLLHFVKESKQDESGMPNNRFLAERTGGTYSTLKVQPAELEDSGVYFCASSSIGPANYGYTFGSGTRLTVV.

This clonotype was seen repeatedly, ten times or more. This CDR3 reads CSALASQTTGELFF. The CDR3 DNA sequence: TGCAGTGCTTTAGCGTCCCAAACCACCGGGGAGCTGTTTTTT. This rearrangement joins TRBV20-1 to TRBJ2-2; D possibly corresponds to TRBD2 (5 bases). Germline CDR1 is DFQATT and CDR2 is SNEGSKA (reference sequence). CDR3 length equals 14 residues. The ends were cut back, 5 bases at V and 4 bases at J, with 14 bases in the middle.

This clonotype has a count of ten or more. The chain joins TRBV5-1 to TRBJ2-1; D is ambiguous. V lost 2 bases and J lost 5, with 5 bases in between. This CDR3 has 12 residues. From germline, CDR1 is SGHRS and CDR2 YFSETQ. The CDR3 is CASSFRNNEQFF. For the CDR3, the DNA is TGCGCCAGCAGCTTCAGGAACAATGAGCAGTTCTTC. Complete variable domain (other parts from reference TRBV5-1 and TRBJ2-1): KAGVTQTPRYLIKTRGQQVTLSCSPISGHRSVSWYQQTPGQGLQFLFEYFSETQRNKGNFPGRFSGRQFSNSRSEMNVSTLELGDSALYLCASSFRNNEQFFGPGTRLTVL.

This clonotype is judged medium-sized. The chain employs TRBV24-1 and TRBJ2-1; 10 nucleotides align to TRBD2. Germline CDR1 KGHDR, CDR2 SFDVKD. V lost 4 bases, J lost 5 bases, and 7 bases stayed unmatched. The CDR3 has 16 amino acids. The CDR3 DNA reads TGTGCCACCAGTGAGCCGCTAGCGGGAGCAGACAATGAGCAGTTCTTC. Translated: CATSEPLAGADNEQFF.

This clonotype was seen repeatedly, ten times or more. This sequence joins TRBV5-1 and TRBJ2-5; 9 bases are a match to TRBD1. Trimming removed 0 bases from V and 3 bases from J; junction bases left unmatched: 0. This CDR3 has 14 residues. Germline V CDR1 and CDR2: SGHRS, YFSETQ. Here the CDR3 reads CASSLGTGEETQYF. For the CDR3, the DNA is TGCGCCAGCAGCTTGGGGACAGGGGAAGAGACCCAGTACTTC. Full variable domain (missing parts from reference TRBV5-1 and TRBJ2-5): KAGVTQTPRYLIKTRGQQVTLSCSPISGHRSVSWYQQTPGQGLQFLFEYFSETQRNKGNFPGRFSGRQFSNSRSEMNVSTLELGDSALYLCASSLGTGEETQYFGPGTRLLVL.

The table lists this clonotype with many counts. J is TRBJ1-6 and V is TRBV5-1; D possibly corresponds to TRBD1 (6 bases). Trimming shortened V by 4 bases and J by 11 bases, and 16 bases separated the two germline ends. CDR1 and CDR2 (germline): SGHRS, YFSETQ. The CDR3 is 14 amino acids. As DNA, the CDR3 is TGCGCCAGCAGCCCTACAAACAGGGAACCACCCCTCCACTTT. Its translation is CASSPTNREPPLHF.

This clonotype came up many times. This chain uses TRBV5-1 with TRBJ1-1; 7 positions match TRBD1. The V and J ends lost 4 bases and 3 bases, in that order; junction bases with no gene match: 6. Germline V gene data show CDR1 as SGHRS and CDR2 as YFSETQ. The CDR3 extends over 14 amino acids. CDR3 sequence reads: CASSPQGGDTEAFF. CDR3 bases: TGCGCCAGCAGCCCCCAGGGGGGAGACACTGAAGCTTTCTTT.

The chain is built from TRBV30 and TRBJ1-1; D unresolved. There are 14 residues in the CDR3. Trimming pared 1 base from V and 1 base from J, leaving 10 bases between. Germline V gives CDR1 GTSNPN, CDR2 SVGIG (reference sequence). The CDR3 DNA reads as TGTGCCTGGAGTGCCGGGTGGACGAACACTGAAGCTTTCTTT. It encodes CAWSAGWTNTEAFF. Full variable domain (outside the CDR3, taken from reference TRBV30 and TRBJ1-1): SQTIHQWPATLVQPVGSPLSLECTVEGTSNPNLYWYRQAAGRGLQLLFYSVGIGQISSEVPQNLSASRPQDRQFILSSKKLLLSDSGFYLCAWSAGWTNTEAFFGQGTRLTVV.

Ten or more counts support this clonotype. In DNA form, the CDR3 reads TGCAGTGCTATGGAAGGACAGGGTAGAGATACGCAGTATTTT. It encodes CSAMEGQGRDTQYF. The chain has TRBV20-1 and TRBJ2-3, with 8 bases lining up with TRBD1. CDR3 size: 14 residues. Germline V CDR1 and CDR2: DFQATT, SNEGSKA (reference sequence). The V segment lost 4 bases and the J segment 5 bases; nucleotides outside the gene matches: 8.

This clonotype was counted at least ten times. J is TRBJ2-3 and V is TRBV7-9, with 8 positions matching TRBD2. V lost 8 bases, J lost 3 bases, and 10 bases stayed unmatched. CDR3 length: 15 residues. Germline V gene data show CDR1 as SEHNR and CDR2 as FQNEAQ (reference sequence). This chain's CDR3 is CASVAPGLETDTQYF. CDR3 in DNA: TGTGCCAGCGTCGCGCCGGGACTAGAGACAGATACGCAGTATTTT.

The chain combines TRBV6-5 with TRBJ2-5, with D hard to call. The length of the CDR3 is 14 residues. The germline gives CDR1 MNHEY, CDR2 SVGAGI. Trimming removed 11 bases from V and 5 bases from J, with 21 bases in between. In nucleotides, the CDR3 is TGTGCCGGCGCACCGAAAGGACCGGGTGAGACCCAGTACTTC. Amino acid sequence: CAGAPKGPGETQYF.

The sample holds many counts of this clonotype. The CDR3 reads CSVVRDSTIEQFF. CDR3 DNA sequence: TGCAGCGTTGTTAGGGACTCCACAATTGAGCAGTTCTTC. The chain couples TRBV29-1 to TRBJ2-1; weak D call: TRBD2 (6 bases). Germline CDR1 and CDR2: SQVTM and ANQGSEA. This CDR3 comprises 13 residues. V was pared by 4 bases and J by 9 bases, with 16 bases between.

The rearrangement links TRBV5-1 to TRBJ2-1, with D perhaps given as TRBD1 or TRBD2 (6 bases each). V shed 2 bases and J shed 5 bases, with 14 bases lying between them. Germline CDR1 is SGHRS and CDR2 is YFSETQ. The CDR3 runs 15 residues. This CDR3 reads CASSLDEGGDNEQFF. Here the CDR3 DNA reads TGCGCCAGCAGCTTAGACGAGGGGGGAGACAATGAGCAGTTCTTC.